Given below is one T cell receptor beta chain in context. This sample was taken from a study of identical twins. TCRdb reprocessed the 5' RACE reads with MiXCR, giving one entry per CDR3 protein. In the table there are 1.5 million to 2 million distinct CDR3 sequences, around a third of which are singletons. The germline V and J ends were trimmed by 3 bases and 4 bases, with 15 bases remaining between them. Germline V gene lookup returns CDR1 MDHEN and CDR2 SYDVKM. CDR3 length equals 15 residues. The rearrangement joins TRBV28 to TRBJ2-5, with a tentative D call TRBD1 (6 bases). Source material: cord blood. The receptor's source is a newborn girl in good health. The CDR3 region has the DNA TGTGCCAGCAGTTTCGGACAGCGGACGGGAGAGACCCAGTACTTC. It yields the protein CASSFGQRTGETQYF.